This TCR beta chain stems from a study of Graves' ophthalmopathy and Graves' hyperthyroidism. The CDR3 sequence is 14 residues long. V dropped 4 bases and J dropped 6 bases, with 15 bases sitting between them. The germline V gene has CDR1 MGHRA and CDR2 YSYEKL. Of note for this clonotype: No conserved phenylalanine or tryptophan ends this CDR3, so it is likely a read error.

Amplification of TCR beta CDR3 regions used RNA transcripts. An opening RT-PCR round employed HTBI primers and preceded a second-round multiplex PCR. Each CDR3 protein is one row after TCRdb ran MiXCR on the multiplex PCR reads. The sample shows about 39,000 distinct CDR3 sequences, roughly 50% of them seen only once. The rearrangement joins TRBV4-1 to TRBJ1-1; the D gene is possibly TRBD1 (5 bases). Sequencing input: peripheral blood. The receptor comes from an adult woman with stable Graves' hyperthyroidism. This CDR3 is CASSPSRRGAEAFL. CDR3 DNA sequence: TGCGCCAGCAGCCCAAGCCGACGGGGGGCTGAAGCTTTCCTT.